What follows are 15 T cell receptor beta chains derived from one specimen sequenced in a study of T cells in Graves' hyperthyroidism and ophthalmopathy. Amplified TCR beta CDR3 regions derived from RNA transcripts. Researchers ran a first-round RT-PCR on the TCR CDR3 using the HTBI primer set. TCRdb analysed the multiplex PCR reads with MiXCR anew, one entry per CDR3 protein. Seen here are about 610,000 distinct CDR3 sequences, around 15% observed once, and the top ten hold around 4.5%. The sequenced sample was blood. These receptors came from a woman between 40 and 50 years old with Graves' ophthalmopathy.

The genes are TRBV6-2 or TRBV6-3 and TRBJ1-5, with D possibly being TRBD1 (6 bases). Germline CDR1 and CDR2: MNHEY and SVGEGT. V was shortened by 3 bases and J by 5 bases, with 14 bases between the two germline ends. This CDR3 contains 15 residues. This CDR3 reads CASSYGNRDDQPQHF. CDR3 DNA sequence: TGTGCCAGCAGTTATGGGAACAGGGATGATCAGCCCCAGCATTTT.

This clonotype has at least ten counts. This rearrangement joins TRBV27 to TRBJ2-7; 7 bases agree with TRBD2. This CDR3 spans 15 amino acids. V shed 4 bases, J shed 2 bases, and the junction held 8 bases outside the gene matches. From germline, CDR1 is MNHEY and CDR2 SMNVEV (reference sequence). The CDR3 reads CASSSSGRPPYEQYF. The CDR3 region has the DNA TGTGCCAGCAGTTCGTCCGGGAGGCCCCCCTACGAGCAGTACTTC.

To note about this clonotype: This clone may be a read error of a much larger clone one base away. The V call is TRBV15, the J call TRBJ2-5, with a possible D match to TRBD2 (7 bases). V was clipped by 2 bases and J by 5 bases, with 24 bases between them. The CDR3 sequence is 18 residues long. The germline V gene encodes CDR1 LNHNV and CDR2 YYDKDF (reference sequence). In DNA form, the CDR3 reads TGTGCCACCAGCAGATATTGGATGGGCGGGGGCGCGTACGAGACCCAGTACTTC. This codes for CATSRYWMGGGAYETQYF.

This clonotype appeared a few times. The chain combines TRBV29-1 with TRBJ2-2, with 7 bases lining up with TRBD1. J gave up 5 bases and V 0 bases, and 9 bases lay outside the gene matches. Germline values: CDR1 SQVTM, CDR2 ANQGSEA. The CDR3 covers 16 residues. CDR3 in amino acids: CSVEDLGDRGTGELFF. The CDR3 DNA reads TGCAGCGTTGAAGATCTGGGGGACAGAGGAACCGGGGAGCTGTTTTTT.

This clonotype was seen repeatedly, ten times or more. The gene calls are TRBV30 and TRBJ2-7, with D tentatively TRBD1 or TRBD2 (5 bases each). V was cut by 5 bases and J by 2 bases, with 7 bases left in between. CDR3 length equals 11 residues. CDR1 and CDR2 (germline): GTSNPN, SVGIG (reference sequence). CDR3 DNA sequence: TGTGCCTGGGGGGACCCCTACGAGCAGTACTTC. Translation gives CAWGDPYEQYF.

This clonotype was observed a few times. CDR3 DNA sequence: TGTGCCAGCAGCTTAGCTTGGGGTCCTGGGGATAATTCACCCCTCCACTTT. Translation gives CASSLAWGPGDNSPLHF. The gene calls are TRBV7-8 and TRBJ1-6; no reliable D call. The CDR3 runs 17 residues. Trimming pared 0 bases from V and 5 bases from J, leaving 14 bases between. In germline, CDR1 is SGHVS, CDR2 FQNEAQ.

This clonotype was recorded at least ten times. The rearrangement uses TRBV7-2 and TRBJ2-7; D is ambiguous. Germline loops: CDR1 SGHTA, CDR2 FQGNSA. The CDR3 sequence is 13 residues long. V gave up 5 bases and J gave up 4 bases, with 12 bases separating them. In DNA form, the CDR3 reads TGTGCCAGCAGCGCCCGGGCCTCATACGAGCAGTACTTC. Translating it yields CASSARASYEQYF.

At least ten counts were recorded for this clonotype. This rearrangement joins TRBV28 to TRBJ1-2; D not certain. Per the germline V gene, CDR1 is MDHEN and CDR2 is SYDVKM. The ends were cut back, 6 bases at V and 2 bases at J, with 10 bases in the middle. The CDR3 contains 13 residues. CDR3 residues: CASRHKGNYGYTF. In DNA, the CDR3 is TGTGCCAGCAGGCACAAAGGCAACTATGGCTACACCTTC.

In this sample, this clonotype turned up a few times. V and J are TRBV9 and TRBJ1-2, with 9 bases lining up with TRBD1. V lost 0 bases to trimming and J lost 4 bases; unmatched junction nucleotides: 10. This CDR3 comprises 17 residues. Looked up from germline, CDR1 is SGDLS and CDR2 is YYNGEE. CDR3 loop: CASSVENRDRVGYGYTF. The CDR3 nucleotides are TGTGCCAGCAGCGTAGAGAACCGGGACAGGGTTGGCTATGGCTACACCTTC. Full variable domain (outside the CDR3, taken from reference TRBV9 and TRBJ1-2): DSGVTQTPKHLITATGQRVTLRCSPRSGDLSVYWYQQSLDQGLQFLIQYYNGEERAKGNILERFSAQQFPDLHSELNLSSLELGDSALYFCASSVENRDRVGYGYTFGSGTRLTVV.

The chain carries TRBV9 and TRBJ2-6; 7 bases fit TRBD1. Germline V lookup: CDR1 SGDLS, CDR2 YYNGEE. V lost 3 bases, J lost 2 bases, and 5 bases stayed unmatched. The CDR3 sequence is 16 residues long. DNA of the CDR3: TGTGCCAGCAGCGACTACACAGGGGCTGGGGCCAACGTCCTGACTTTC. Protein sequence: CASSDYTGAGANVLTF.

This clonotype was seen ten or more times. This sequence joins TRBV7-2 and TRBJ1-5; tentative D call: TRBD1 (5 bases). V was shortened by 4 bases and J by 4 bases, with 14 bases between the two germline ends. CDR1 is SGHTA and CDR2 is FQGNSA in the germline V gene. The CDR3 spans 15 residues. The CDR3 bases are TGTGCCAGCAGCTCCTTAGGGGTCTTTAATCAGCCCCAGCATTTT. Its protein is CASSSLGVFNQPQHF.

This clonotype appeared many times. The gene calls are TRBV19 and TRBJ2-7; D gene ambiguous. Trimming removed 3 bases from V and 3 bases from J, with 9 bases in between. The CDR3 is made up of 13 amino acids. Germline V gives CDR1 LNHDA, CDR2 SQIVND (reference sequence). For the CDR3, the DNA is TGTGCCAGTAGTATTTCTCCCTACTACGAGCAGTACTTC. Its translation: CASSISPYYEQYF.

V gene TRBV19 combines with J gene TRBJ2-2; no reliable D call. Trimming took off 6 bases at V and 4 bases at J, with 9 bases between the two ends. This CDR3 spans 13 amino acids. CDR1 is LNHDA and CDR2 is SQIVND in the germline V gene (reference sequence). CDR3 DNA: TGTGCCAGTAGCTCCCCATTCACCGGGGAGCTGTTTTTT. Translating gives CASSSPFTGELFF. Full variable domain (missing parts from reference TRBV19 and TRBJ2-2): DGGITQSPKYLFRKEGQNVTLSCEQNLNHDAMYWYRQDPGQGLRLIYYSQIVNDFQKGDIAEGYSVSREKKESFPLTVTSAQKNPTAFYLCASSSPFTGELFFGEGSRLTVL.

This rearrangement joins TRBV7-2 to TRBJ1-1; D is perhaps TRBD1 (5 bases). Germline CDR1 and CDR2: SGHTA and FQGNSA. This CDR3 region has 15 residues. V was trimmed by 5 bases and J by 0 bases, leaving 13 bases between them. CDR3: CASSPKTVMNTEAFF. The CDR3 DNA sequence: TGTGCCAGCAGCCCCAAGACAGTCATGAACACTGAAGCTTTCTTT.

The CDR3 here is CATSAGTGSSYEQYF. The CDR3 DNA is TGTGCCACCAGTGCCGGGACAGGGAGCTCCTACGAGCAGTACTTC. This chain uses TRBV24-1 with TRBJ2-7; 9 bases map to TRBD1. Per germline, CDR1 KGHDR and CDR2 SFDVKD. This CDR3 has 15 residues. Trimming cost V 5 bases and J 0 bases; bases outside gene matches: 4.